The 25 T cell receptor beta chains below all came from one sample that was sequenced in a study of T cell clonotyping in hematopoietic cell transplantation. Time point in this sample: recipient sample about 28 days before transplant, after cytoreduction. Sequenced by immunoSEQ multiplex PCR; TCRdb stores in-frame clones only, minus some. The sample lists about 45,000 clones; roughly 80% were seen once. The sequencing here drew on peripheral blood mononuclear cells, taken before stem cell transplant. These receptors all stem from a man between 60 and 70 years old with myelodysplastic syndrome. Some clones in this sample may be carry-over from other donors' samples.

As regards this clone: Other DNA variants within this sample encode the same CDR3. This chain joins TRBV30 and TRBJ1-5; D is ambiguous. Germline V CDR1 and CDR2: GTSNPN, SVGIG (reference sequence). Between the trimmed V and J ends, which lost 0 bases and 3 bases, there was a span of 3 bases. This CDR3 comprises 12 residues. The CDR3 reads CAWSVPNQPQHF. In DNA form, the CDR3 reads TGTGCCTGGAGTGTACCCAATCAGCCCCAGCATTTT.

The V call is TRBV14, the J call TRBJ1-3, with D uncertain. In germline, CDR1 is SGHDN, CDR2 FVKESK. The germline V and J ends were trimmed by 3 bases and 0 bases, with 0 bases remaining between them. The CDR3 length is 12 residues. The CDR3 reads CASSHSGNTIYF. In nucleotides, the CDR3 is TGTGCCAGCAGCCACTCTGGAAACACCATATATTTT.

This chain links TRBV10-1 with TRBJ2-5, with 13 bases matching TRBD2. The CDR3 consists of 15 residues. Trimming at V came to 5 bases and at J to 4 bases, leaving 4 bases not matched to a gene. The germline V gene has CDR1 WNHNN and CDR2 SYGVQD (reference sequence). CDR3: CASSSGLAGRETQYF. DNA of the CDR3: TGCGCCAGCAGTTCGGGACTAGCGGGGAGAGAGACCCAGTACTTC.

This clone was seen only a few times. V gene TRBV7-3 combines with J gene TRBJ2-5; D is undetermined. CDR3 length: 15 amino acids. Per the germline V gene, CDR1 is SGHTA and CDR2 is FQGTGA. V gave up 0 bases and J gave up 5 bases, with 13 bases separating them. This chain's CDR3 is CASSLTGRDDETQYF. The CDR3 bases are TGTGCCAGCAGCTTAACAGGAAGGGATGATGAGACCCAGTACTTC.

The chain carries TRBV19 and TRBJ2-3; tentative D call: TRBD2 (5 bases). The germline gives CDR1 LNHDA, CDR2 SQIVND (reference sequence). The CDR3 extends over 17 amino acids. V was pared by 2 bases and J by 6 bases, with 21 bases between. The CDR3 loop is CASSISLPRTTGDTQYF. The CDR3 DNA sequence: TGTGCCAGTAGTATATCCCTTCCCAGGACCACGGGGGATACGCAGTATTTT.

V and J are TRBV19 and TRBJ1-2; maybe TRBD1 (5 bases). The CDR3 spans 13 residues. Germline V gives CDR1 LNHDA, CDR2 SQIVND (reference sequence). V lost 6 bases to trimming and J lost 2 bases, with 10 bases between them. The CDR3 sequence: CASRRDGNYGYTF. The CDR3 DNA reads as TGTGCCAGTAGGCGGGACGGAAACTATGGCTACACCTTC. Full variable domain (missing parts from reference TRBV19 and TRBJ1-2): DGGITQSPKYLFRKEGQNVTLSCEQNLNHDAMYWYRQDPGQGLRLIYYSQIVNDFQKGDIAEGYSVSREKKESFPLTVTSAQKNPTAFYLCASRRDGNYGYTFGSGTRLTVV.

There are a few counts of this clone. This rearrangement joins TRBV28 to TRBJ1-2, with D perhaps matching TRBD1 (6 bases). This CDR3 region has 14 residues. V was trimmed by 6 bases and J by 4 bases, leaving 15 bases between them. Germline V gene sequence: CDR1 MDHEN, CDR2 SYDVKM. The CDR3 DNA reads TGTGCCAGCAGCTCTCTGGACAGTAGCTATGGCTACACCTTC. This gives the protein CASSSLDSSYGYTF.

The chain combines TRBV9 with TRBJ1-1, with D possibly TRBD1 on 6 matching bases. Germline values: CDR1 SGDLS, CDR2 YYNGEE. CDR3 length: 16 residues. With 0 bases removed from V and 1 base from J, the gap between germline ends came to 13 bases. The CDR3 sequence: CASSVDGGHPNTEAFF. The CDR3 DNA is TGTGCCAGCAGCGTAGATGGGGGACACCCGAACACTGAAGCTTTCTTT.

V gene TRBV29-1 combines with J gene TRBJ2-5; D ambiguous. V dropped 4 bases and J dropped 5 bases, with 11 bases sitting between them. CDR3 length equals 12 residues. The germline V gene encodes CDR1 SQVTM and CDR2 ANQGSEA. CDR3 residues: CSVASATETQYF. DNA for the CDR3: TGCAGCGTTGCTTCTGCGACGGAGACCCAGTACTTC.

Written as DNA, the CDR3 is TGTGCCTGGAGGAAAATAGAGACAGGGTCCTATGGCTACACCTTC. It is translated as CAWRKIETGSYGYTF. The chain recombines TRBV30 with TRBJ1-2; TRBD1 matches at 7 bases. V trimming: 3 bases; J trimming: 4 bases; junction bases outside the gene matches: 11. The CDR3 runs to 15 residues. Germline CDR1 and CDR2: GTSNPN and SVGIG (reference sequence).

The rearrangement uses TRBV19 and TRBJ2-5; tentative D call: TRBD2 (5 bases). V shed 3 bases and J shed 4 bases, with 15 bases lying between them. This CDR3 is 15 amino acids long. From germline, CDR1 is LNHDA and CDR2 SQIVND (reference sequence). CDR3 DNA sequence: TGTGCCAGTAGTATCGGAAAGGACTCTAGAGAGACCCAGTACTTC. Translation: CASSIGKDSRETQYF.

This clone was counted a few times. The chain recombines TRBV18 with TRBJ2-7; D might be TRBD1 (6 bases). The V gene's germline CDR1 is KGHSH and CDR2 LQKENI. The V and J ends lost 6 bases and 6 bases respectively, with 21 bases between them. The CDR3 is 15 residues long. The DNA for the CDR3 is TGTGCCAGCTCGCCCTTACGGGACACCAGCTCCGAGCAGTACTTC. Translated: CASSPLRDTSSEQYF.

The CDR3 region has the DNA TGCGCCAGCAGCCTCTTAGGTAGCATGAACACTGAAGCTTTCTTT. Protein sequence: CASSLLGSMNTEAFF. The chain carries TRBV5-1 and TRBJ1-1; D is ambiguous. The germline V and J ends were trimmed by 4 bases and 0 bases, with 13 bases remaining between them. The CDR3 has 15 residues. CDR1 and CDR2 from the germline V gene are SGHRS and YFSETQ.

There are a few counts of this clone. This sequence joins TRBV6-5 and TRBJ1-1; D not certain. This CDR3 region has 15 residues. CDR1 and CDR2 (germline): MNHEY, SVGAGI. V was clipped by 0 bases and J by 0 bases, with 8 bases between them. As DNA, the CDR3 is TGTGCCAGCAGTTACTCAAACACCATGAACACTGAAGCTTTCTTT. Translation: CASSYSNTMNTEAFF.

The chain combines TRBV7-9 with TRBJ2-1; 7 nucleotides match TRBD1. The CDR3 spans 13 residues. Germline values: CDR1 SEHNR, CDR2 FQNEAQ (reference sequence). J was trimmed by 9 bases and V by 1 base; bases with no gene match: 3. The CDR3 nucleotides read TGTGCCAGCAGCTTAGAGGGGGCTTCTGAGCAGTTCTTC. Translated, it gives CASSLEGASEQFF.

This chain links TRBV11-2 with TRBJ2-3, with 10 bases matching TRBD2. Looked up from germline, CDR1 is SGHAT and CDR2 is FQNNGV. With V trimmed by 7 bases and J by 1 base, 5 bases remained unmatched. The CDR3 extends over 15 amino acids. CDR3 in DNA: TGTGCCAGCATGTCTAGCGGGGGTCGCACAGATACGCAGTATTTT. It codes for CASMSSGGRTDTQYF.

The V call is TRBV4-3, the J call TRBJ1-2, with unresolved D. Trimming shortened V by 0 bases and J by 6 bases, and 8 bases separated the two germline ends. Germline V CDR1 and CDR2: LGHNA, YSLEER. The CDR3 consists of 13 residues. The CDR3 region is CASSQDRRDGYTF. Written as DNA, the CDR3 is TGCGCCAGCAGCCAAGATCGGAGGGATGGCTACACCTTC.

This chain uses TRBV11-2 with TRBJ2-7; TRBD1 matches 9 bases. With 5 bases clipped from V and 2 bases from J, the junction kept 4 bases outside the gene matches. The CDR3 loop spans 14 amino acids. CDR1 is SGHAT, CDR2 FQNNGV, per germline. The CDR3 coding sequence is TGTGCCAGCAGCGCGGGACAGGGACCCTACGAGCAGTACTTC. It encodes CASSAGQGPYEQYF.

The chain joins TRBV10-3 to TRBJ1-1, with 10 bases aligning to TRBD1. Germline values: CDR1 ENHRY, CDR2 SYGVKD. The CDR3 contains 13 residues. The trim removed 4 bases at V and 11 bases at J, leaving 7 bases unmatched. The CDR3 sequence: CAISVTGTGDAFF. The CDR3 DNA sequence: TGTGCCATCAGTGTGACCGGGACAGGGGATGCTTTCTTT.

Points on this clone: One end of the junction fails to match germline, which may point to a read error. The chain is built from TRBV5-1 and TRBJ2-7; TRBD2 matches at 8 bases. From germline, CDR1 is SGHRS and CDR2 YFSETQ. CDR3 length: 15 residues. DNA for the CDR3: TGCGCCAGCGGACTTTCGGGACTAGGCTCCGACGAGCAGTACTTC. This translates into CASGLSGLGSDEQYF. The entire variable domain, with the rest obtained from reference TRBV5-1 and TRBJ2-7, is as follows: KAGVTQTPRYLIKTRGQQVTLSCSPISGHRSVSWYQQTPGQGLQFLFEYFSETQRNKGNFPGRFSGRQFSNSRSEMNVSTLELGDSALYLCASGLSGLGSDEQYFGPGTRLTVT.

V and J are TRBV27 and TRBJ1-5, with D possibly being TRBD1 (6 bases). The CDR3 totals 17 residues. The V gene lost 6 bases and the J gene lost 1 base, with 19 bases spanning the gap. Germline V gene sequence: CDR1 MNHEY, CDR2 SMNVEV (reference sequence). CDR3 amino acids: CASSKTGPSWSNQPQHF. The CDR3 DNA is TGTGCCAGCAGCAAGACAGGACCGAGCTGGAGCAATCAGCCCCAGCATTTT.

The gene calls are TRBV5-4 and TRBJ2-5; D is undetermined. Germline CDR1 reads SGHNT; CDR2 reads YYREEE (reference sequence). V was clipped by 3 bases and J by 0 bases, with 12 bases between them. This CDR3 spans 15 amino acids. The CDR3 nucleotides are TGTGCCAGCAGCTCGGACCCAGGCGACCAAGAGACCCAGTACTTC. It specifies CASSSDPGDQETQYF.

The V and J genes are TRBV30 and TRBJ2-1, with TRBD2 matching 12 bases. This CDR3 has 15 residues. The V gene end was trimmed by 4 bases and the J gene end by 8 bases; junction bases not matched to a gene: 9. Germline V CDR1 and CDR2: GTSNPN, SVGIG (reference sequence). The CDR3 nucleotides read TGTGCCTGGACTAGCGGGGGGGCCGGTAGGGATGAGCAGTTCTTC. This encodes CAWTSGGAGRDEQFF.

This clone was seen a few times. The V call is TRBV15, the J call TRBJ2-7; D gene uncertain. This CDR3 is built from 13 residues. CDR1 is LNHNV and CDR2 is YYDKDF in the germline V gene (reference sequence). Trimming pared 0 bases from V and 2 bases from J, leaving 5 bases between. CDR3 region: CATSRDLPYEQYF. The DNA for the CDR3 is TGTGCCACCAGCAGAGATCTCCCCTACGAGCAGTACTTC.

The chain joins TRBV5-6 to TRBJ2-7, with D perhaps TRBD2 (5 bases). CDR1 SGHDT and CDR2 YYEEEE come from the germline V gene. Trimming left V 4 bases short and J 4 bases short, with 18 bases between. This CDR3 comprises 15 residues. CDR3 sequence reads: CASSTWTSAVYEQYF. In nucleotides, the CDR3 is TGTGCCAGCAGCACCTGGACTTCCGCAGTATACGAGCAGTACTTC.